The present T cell receptor (beta chain) was sequenced within a study of T cell clonality in common variable immunodeficiency. General study points: CVID subjects shared fewer TCRbeta clones than healthy controls did. CVID subjects had higher TCRbeta clonality than healthy controls, most marked in about a third.

Donors gave about 5 to 8.5 ml heparinized peripheral whole blood. Here immunoSEQ multiplex PCR was the method, and the copy in TCRdb shows in-frame clones only, minus some. The table lists about 40,000 clones, with no singletons. This CDR3 is 14 amino acids long. Germline V gives CDR1 SGHTA, CDR2 FQGNSA. The V gene end was trimmed by 6 bases and the J gene end by 5 bases; junction bases not matched to a gene: 8. This clone was detected many times. The antigen is unknown. The read terminates 3 residues ahead of where the CDR3 ends, so the germline J gene completes it. The gene calls are TRBV7-2 and TRBJ2-7, with 9 bases matching TRBD1. This receptor was identified in a person aged 18 to 75 in good health. Specimen: peripheral blood mononuclear cells. The sequenced CDR3 bases are TGTGCCAGCAGACCCGGGACAGGGTTCCACGAG. The encoded protein is CASRPGTGFHE. The entire CDR3 is CASRPGTGFHEQYF.